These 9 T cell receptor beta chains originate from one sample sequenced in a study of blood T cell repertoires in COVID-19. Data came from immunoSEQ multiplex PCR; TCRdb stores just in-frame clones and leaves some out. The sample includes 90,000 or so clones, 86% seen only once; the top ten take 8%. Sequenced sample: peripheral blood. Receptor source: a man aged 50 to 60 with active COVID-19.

CDR3 coding DNA: TGTGCCAGCAGTCCCTTCCTAGCGGGAGTTAATGAGCAGTTCTTC. The encoded protein is CASSPFLAGVNEQFF. This chain joins TRBV27 and TRBJ2-1, with TRBD2 matching 10 bases. The CDR3 covers 15 residues. Germline V gene sequence: CDR1 MNHEY, CDR2 SMNVEV (reference sequence). The J segment lost 7 bases and the V segment lost 5 bases, leaving 8 bases of the junction unmatched.

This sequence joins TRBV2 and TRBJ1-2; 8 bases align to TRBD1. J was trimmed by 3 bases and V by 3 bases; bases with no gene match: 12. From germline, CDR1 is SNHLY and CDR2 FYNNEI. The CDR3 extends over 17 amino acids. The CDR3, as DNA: TGTGCCAGCAGTGACCGTGCCGGACAGGGAGGGGACTATGGCTACACCTTC. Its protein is CASSDRAGQGGDYGYTF.

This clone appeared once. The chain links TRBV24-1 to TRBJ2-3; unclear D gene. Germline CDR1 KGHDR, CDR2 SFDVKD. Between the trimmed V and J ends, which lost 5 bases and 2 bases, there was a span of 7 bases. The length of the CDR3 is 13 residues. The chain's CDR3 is CATSGVVTDTQYF. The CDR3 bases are TGTGCCACCAGTGGAGTAGTCACAGATACGCAGTATTTT.

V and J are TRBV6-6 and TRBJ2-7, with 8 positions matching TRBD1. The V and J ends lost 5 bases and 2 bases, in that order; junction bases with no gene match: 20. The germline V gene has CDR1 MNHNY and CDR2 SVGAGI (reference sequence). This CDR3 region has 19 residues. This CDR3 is CASSHPGRAGRGPTYEQYF. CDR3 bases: TGTGCCAGCAGTCATCCGGGACGAGCGGGCAGGGGGCCGACCTACGAGCAGTACTTC.

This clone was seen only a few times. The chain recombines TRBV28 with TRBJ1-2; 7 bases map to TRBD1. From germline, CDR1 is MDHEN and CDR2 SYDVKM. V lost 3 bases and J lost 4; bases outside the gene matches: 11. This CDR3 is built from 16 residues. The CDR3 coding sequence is TGTGCCAGCAGTTTCTCGGGACAGAGGAGGCCCTATGGCTACACCTTC. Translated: CASSFSGQRRPYGYTF.

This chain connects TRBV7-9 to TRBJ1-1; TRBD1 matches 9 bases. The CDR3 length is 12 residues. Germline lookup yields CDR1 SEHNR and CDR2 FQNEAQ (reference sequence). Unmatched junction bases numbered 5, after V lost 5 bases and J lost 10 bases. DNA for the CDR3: TGTGCCAGCAGCCTGGGACAGGGTTCAGCTTTCTTT. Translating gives CASSLGQGSAFF.

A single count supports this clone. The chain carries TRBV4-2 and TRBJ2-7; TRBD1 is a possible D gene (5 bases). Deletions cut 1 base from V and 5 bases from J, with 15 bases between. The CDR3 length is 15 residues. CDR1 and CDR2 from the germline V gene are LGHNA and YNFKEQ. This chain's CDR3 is CASSQVGGRVDEQYF. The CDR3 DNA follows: TGTGCCAGCAGCCAAGTCGGCGGCAGGGTCGACGAGCAGTACTTC.

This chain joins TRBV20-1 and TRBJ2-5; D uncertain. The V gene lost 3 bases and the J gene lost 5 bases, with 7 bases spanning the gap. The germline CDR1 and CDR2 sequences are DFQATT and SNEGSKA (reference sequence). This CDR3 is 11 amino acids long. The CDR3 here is CSASRWETQYF. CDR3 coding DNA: TGCAGTGCTAGTCGGTGGGAGACCCAGTACTTC.

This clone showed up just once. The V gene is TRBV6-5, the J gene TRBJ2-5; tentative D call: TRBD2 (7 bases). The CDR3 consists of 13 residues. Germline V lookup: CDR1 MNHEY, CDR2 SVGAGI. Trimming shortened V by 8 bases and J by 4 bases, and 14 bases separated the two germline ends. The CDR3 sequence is CASSAGASETQYF. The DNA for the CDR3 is TGTGCCAGCTCGGCGGGGGCATCAGAGACCCAGTACTTC.